This note documents a single T cell receptor (beta chain) sequence. Its antigen remains unknown. These data come from a study of T cell responses to AZD1222 COVID-19 vaccine. Findings and limits, study-wide: Within unmutated variant regions lay the reported targets of nearly half of spike-specific TCRs. Elevations in Spike-specific TCR breadth and depth followed administration of two AZD1222 doses.

The CDR3 contains 16 residues. The V end lost 0 bases, the J end lost 10 bases, and 19 bases lay between the germline ends. CDR1 is LGHDT and CDR2 is YNNKEL in the germline V gene (reference sequence). Some clones are missing from TCRdb's copy, which holds only in-frame ones; the method was immunoSEQ multiplex PCR. The data hold around 80,000 clones, with about 91% observed a single time. This chain links TRBV3-1 (or the pseudogene TRBV3-2) with TRBJ2-1; perhaps TRBD2 as D (6 bases). The sequence was obtained from an adult who received the AZD1222 COVID-19 vaccine. Specimen: peripheral blood, collected 28 days after the second AZD1222 dose. This chain's CDR3 is CASSQDPGAGNYEQFF. The CDR3 bases are TGTGCCAGCAGCCAAGACCCGGGAGCGGGCAATTACGAGCAGTTCTTC.